The clone carrying this TCR beta chain was seen a handful of times. Its antigen is as yet unknown. cDNA molecules, individually, were tagged with unique molecular identifiers. TCRdb reprocessed the 5' RACE reads with MiXCR, giving one entry per CDR3 protein. The profile covers some 80,000 distinct CDR3 sequences, with around 12% appearing a single time and around 15% taken by the ten largest. These data come from a study of early T cells in non-severe SARS-CoV-2 infection. Study-level information: Sequencing was performed on bulk RNA from unsorted whole blood, leaving chains unpaired. Findings and limits, study-wide: Matching with VDJdb favored anti-spike CD8 responses (missing private and CD4 specificities).

The germline gives CDR1 ENHRY, CDR2 SYGVKD. Trimming removed 0 bases at V and 1 base at J, with 12 bases between. CDR3 length: 16 amino acids. The material sequenced was whole blood, taken at baseline. The sequence came from an adult who was a healthcare worker with PCR-confirmed SARS-CoV-2 infection or an uninfected control (not recorded which). The donor label of this sample is uncertain. V is TRBV10-3 and J is TRBJ2-5; D possibly corresponds to TRBD1 (6 bases). DNA of the CDR3: TGTGCCATCAGTGAGTCGAGTTGGGACATCCAAGAGACCCAGTACTTC. It encodes CAISESSWDIQETQYF.